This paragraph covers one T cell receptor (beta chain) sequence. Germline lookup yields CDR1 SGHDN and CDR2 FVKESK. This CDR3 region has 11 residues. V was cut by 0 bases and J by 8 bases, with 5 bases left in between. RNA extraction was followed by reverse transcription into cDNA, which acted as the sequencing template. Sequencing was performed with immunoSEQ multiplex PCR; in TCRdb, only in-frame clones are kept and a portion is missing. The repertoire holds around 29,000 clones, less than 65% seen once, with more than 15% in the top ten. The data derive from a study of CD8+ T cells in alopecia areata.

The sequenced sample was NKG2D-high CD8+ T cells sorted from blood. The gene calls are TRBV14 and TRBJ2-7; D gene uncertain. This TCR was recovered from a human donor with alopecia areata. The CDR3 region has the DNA TGTGCCAGCAGCCAAGATTTGAAGCAGTACTTC. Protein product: CASSQDLKQYF. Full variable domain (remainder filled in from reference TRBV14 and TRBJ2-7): EAGVTQFPSHSVIEKGQTVTLRCDPISGHDNLYWYRRVMGKEIKFLLHFVKESKQDESGMPNNRFLAERTGGTYSTLKVQPAELEDSGVYFCASSQDLKQYFGPGTRLTVT.